A selection of T cell receptor beta chains follows, all from one sample in a study of molecular identifiers for immune sequencing clone quantification. TCRdb re-analysed the PCR reads in MiXCR, keeping a single row per CDR3 protein. The sample gives hundreds of thousands of distinct CDR3 sequences, over 25% of which show up once; roughly 0.83% is in the top ten. The sample was naive CD8+ T cells from blood, with Jurkat cell RNA spiked in. These receptors were taken from a human donor in good health. Some libraries in this study had Jurkat cell RNA spiked in. CDR3s include the opening cysteine and the closing phenylalanine or tryptophan. A D gene is named only where the DNA matches it firmly. Some rows mark clone size as missing; the rest say once, few, many or name a class of expanded clone.

D gene,V gene,J gene,clone size,CDR3 DNA,CDR3 protein
NA,TRBV20-1,TRBJ2-6,many,TGCAGTGCTAGAGTAAGGCAAAGAGATACTGGGGCCAACGTCCTGACTTTC,CSARVRQRDTGANVLTF
TRBD2,TRBV20-1,TRBJ2-1,NA,TGCAGTGCTAGAGGACTAGCGGGTTACAATGAGCAGTCCTTC,CSARGLAGYNEQSF
TRBD1,TRBV15,TRBJ1-2,NA,TGTGCCGCCAGCAGAGCCCGGGGACAGGGAGCGGGGGACTATGGCTACACCTTC,CAASRARGQGAGDYGYTF
NA,TRBV25-1,TRBJ2-5,NA,TGTGCCAGCAGTGGGGGTTTGGAGACCCAGCACTTC,CASSGGLETQHF
NA,TRBV2,TRBJ1-1,few,TGTGCCAGCAGTAGTCGAATTCACACTGAAGCTTTCTTT,CASSSRIHTEAFF
TRBD2,TRBV11-3,TRBJ2-3,few,TGTGCCAGCAGCTTAGGCCAACTAGCGGGAGATGCAGATACGCAGTATTTT,CASSLGQLAGDADTQYF
NA,TRBV29-1,TRBJ2-3,once,TGCAGCTCCGCAGGTTCTAGCACAGATACGCAGTATTTT,CSSAGSSTDTQYF
NA,TRBV19,TRBJ2-2,NA,TGTGCCAGTAGTCTACAGGGAATTCACACCGGGGAGCTGTTTTTT,CASSLQGIHTGELFF
NA,TRBV20-1,TRBJ2-1,many,TGCAGTGCTCAAGACCGGGACACCCCGTACCATGAGCAGTTCTTC,CSAQDRDTPYHEQFF
NA,TRBV28,TRBJ1-4,NA,TGTGCCAGCACAGGGGCGAGGGCAACTAATGAAAAACTGTTTTTT,CASTGARATNEKLFF
NA,TRBV30,TRBJ2-7,NA,TGTGCCTGGAGTGTAGGCGGAGGCTGCGAGCAGTACTTC,CAWSVGGGCEQYF
NA,TRBV28,TRBJ1-1,NA,TGTGCCAGCAGTTTTTGGGGTGAGAACACTGAAGCTTTCTTT,CASSFWGENTEAFF
NA,TRBV4-3,TRBJ1-1,few,TGCGCCAGCAGCCCCTTGGTCGATACAGCAGATAGCGCTGAAGCTTTCTTT,CASSPLVDTADSAEAFF
NA,TRBV10-3,TRBJ2-3,NA,TGTGCCATCAGTGAGATGGGGGCAGATACGCAGTATTTT,CAISEMGADTQYF
TRBD1,TRBV29-1,TRBJ2-6,many,TGCAGCGCTTTGGGACAGGGTCACGGGGCCAACGTCCTGACTTTC,CSALGQGHGANVLTF
NA,TRBV13,TRBJ1-1,few,TGTGCCAGCAGCAAAATAGGACACTATGAAGCTTTCTTT,CASSKIGHYEAFF
TRBD2,TRBV5-1,TRBJ2-7,NA,TGCGCCAGCAGCTTAAGTTCGGGGGGTTACTACGAGCAGTACTTC,CASSLSSGGYYEQYF
TRBD1,TRBV9,TRBJ2-1,NA,TGTGCCAGCAGCCCAGGACAGGGGTCGTATGAGCAGTTCTTC,CASSPGQGSYEQFF
NA,TRBV27,TRBJ2-5,NA,TGTGCCAGCAGTAAGCGGAGTACGAGAGAGACCCAGTACTTC,CASSKRSTRETQYF
TRBD2,TRBV30,TRBJ2-5,NA,TGTGCCTGGACCCTGGGGGGGGAGACCCAGTACTTC,CAWTLGGETQYF
TRBD1,TRBV19,TRBJ2-5,NA,TGTGCCAGTAGCTGGACAGGGGCCCAAGAGACCCAGTACTTC,CASSWTGAQETQYF
NA,TRBV25-1,TRBJ1-6,many,TGTGCCAGCAGTGGATACAGGGCTGGGTCACCCCTCCACTTT,CASSGYRAGSPLHF
NA,TRBV30,TRBJ2-6,few,TGTGCCTGGAGTGATTCTGGGTTTGGGGCCAACGTCCTGACTTTC,CAWSDSGFGANVLTF
TRBD2,TRBV11-3,TRBJ2-7,few,TGTGCCAGCAGTTCTGAACTAGCGGGAGTAAGAACTCGGTCCTACGAGCAGTACTTC,CASSSELAGVRTRSYEQYF
TRBD2,TRBV6-2/TRBV6-3,TRBJ2-3,many,TGTGCCAGCAGAAGACTAGCGGGACTCACAGATACGCAGTATTTT,CASRRLAGLTDTQYF
TRBD1,TRBV7-9,TRBJ1-4,NA,TGTGCCAGCAGTTGGACAGGGCCGAATGAAAAACTGTTTTTT,CASSWTGPNEKLFF
TRBD2,TRBV4-3,TRBJ2-7,NA,TGCGCCAGCAGACAGGGACTAGCGGGACCCCCCGACGAGCAGTACTTC,CASRQGLAGPPDEQYF
TRBD2,TRBV7-2,TRBJ2-5,many,TGTGCCAGCAGCTCCGGGACTAGCGGAGAGACCCAGTACTTC,CASSSGTSGETQYF
NA,TRBV14,TRBJ1-2,many,TGTGCCAGCAGCCCGGTCCTCACGGGCTACACCTTC,CASSPVLTGYTF
NA,TRBV20-1,TRBJ2-1,few,TGCAGTGCTAGAGTAGGAGCGTATTACAATGAGCAGTTCTTC,CSARVGAYYNEQFF
TRBD1,TRBV5-4,TRBJ1-1,many,TGTGCCAGCAGCGCTTGGAGTACAGGGGAAACTGAAGCTTTCTTT,CASSAWSTGETEAFF
NA,TRBV9,TRBJ2-2,few,TGTGCCAGCAGTAATACAGGGCTTGGCGGGGAGCTGTTTTTT,CASSNTGLGGELFF
NA,TRBV27,TRBJ1-1,NA,TGTGCCCGCAGTGTAACGGGGTACACTGAAGCTTTCTTT,CARSVTGYTEAFF
TRBD2,TRBV5-1,TRBJ2-2,NA,TGCGCCAGCAGCTTGAGGGCTAGCGGGAGTGGAACCGGGGAGCTGTTTTTT,CASSLRASGSGTGELFF
TRBD2,TRBV2,TRBJ2-3,many,TGTGCCAGCATGAGGACTAGCGGGAGGCTGGATCCAGATACGCAGTATTTT,CASMRTSGRLDPDTQYF
NA,TRBV10-3,TRBJ2-1,few,TGTGCCATACTCCGGGACTTACGCAATGAGCAGTTCTTC,CAILRDLRNEQFF
TRBD2,TRBV20-1,TRBJ2-5,many,TGCAGTGCTAGAGTTACTAGCGGGGGGCCACCGGGGACCCAGTACTTC,CSARVTSGGPPGTQYF
NA,TRBV9,TRBJ1-1,many,TGTGCCAGCAGCGTGGGCCCCCCGGGGGTGTCTGAAGCTTTCTTT,CASSVGPPGVSEAFF
TRBD1,TRBV4-1,TRBJ2-7,NA,TGCGCCAGCAGCCAAGATCCCACGGGACAGGGGGCCTACGAGCAGTACTTC,CASSQDPTGQGAYEQYF
NA,TRBV12-3/TRBV12-4,TRBJ2-5,many,TGTGCCAGCAGTGGTTTCATCTTACAGACCCAGTACTTC,CASSGFILQTQYF
NA,TRBV5-3,TRBJ2-1,NA,TGTGCCAGCACCGCGAGGGAAGCGAGGGGCCCTTACAATGAGCAGTTCTTC,CASTAREARGPYNEQFF
NA,TRBV4-1,TRBJ2-2,NA,TGCGCCAGCAGCCACCCCCTTTTTAGGAGCGACACCGGGGAGCTGTTTTTT,CASSHPLFRSDTGELFF
NA,TRBV20-1,TRBJ2-7,few,TGCAGTGCTCCTGGGCTCCCGGGCGAGCAGTACTTC,CSAPGLPGEQYF
TRBD1,TRBV5-5,TRBJ2-7,few,TGTGCCAGCAGCCTGGACACAGGGGGGACCTACGAGCAGTACTTC,CASSLDTGGTYEQYF
TRBD1,TRBV13,TRBJ2-5,many,TGTGCCAGCAGCCGGAGCGGGACAGGGGGCCAAGAGACCCAGTACTTC,CASSRSGTGGQETQYF
NA,TRBV20-1,TRBJ2-3,many,TGCAGTGTTTTTACGACCAGCACAGATACGCAGTATTTT,CSVFTTSTDTQYF
NA,TRBV29-1,TRBJ1-2,NA,TGCAGCGGGCGGGACGTCTATGGCTACACCTTC,CSGRDVYGYTF
TRBD2,TRBV9,TRBJ2-1,NA,TGTGCCAGCAGCGTAGCTGAAGATAGCGGGAGGGCCAGGTTCTTC,CASSVAEDSGRARFF
NA,TRBV6-2/TRBV6-3,TRBJ2-4,many,TGTGCCAGCAGTTTTAGGGGACCAGCCAAAAACATTCAGTACTTC,CASSFRGPAKNIQYF
NA,TRBV2,TRBJ1-2,many,TGTGCCAGCCATCCGGGACCGACTAACTATGGCTACACCTTC,CASHPGPTNYGYTF
TRBD1,TRBV28,TRBJ1-1,many,TGTGCCAGCAGTTCCAGACAGGGCTGGAACACTGAAGCTTTCTTT,CASSSRQGWNTEAFF
TRBD2,TRBV5-1,TRBJ2-3,NA,TGCGCCAGCAGCTTGGTGTCGGGAGGGCCCGCAGATACGCAGTATTTT,CASSLVSGGPADTQYF
NA,TRBV6-2/TRBV6-3,TRBJ1-1,NA,TGTGCCAGCAGTTACTCCGAAACGGCTGTGAACACTGAAGCTTTCTTT,CASSYSETAVNTEAFF
NA,TRBV27,TRBJ1-5,many,TGTGCCAGCAGTTCCGCGACAGGTCCCAATCAGCCCCAGCATTTT,CASSSATGPNQPQHF
NA,TRBV5-3,TRBJ1-2,NA,NA,CASSLGVTGFGYGCTF
TRBD1,TRBV6-5,TRBJ2-7,NA,TGTGCCAGCAGTGAATCCCCACGGACAGGAACCTACGAGCAGTACTTC,CASSESPRTGTYEQYF
TRBD1,TRBV20-1,TRBJ1-4,NA,TGCAGTGCTAGATCCCCGACAGGGGGCCTGGAAAAACTGTTTTTT,CSARSPTGGLEKLFF
NA,TRBV2,TRBJ2-5,many,TGTGCCAGCAGAACTAGAGCGGGTTTCCAAGAGACCCAGTACTTC,CASRTRAGFQETQYF
NA,TRBV20-1,TRBJ2-5,few,TGCAGTGCTCCGATCCCCAGCCAAGAGACCCAGTACTTC,CSAPIPSQETQYF